The 23 T cell receptor beta chains reported below all come from one sample, sequenced in a study of blood T cells in healthy people across ages. Alongside a J-beta primer mix, a sample-barcoded 5' primer served in a second PCR lasting about 7 to 11 cycles. MiXCR was run by TCRdb on the 5' RACE reads, yielding one entry per CDR3 protein. The profile shows more than 800,000 distinct CDR3 sequences, roughly 26% of them singletons. Sample: blood. Source of these receptors: a woman aged 80 or over in good health.

In the case of this clonotype: A much larger clone lies one base from this, so it may be a read error. This chain connects TRBV14 to TRBJ2-3; TRBD1 might be the D (5 bases). The CDR3 is 15 amino acids. From germline, CDR1 is SGHDN and CDR2 FVKESK. The CDR3 sequence: CASSQYLGFTGTQYF. CDR3 bases: TGTGCCAGCAGCCAATATCTAGGCTTCACAGGTACGCAGTATTTT.

The chain recombines TRBV20-1 with TRBJ2-2; TRBD1 might be the D (6 bases). The CDR3 runs 13 residues. Germline CDR1 reads DFQATT; CDR2 reads SNEGSKA (reference sequence). Deletions cut 4 bases from V and 7 bases from J, with 13 bases between. Here the CDR3 DNA reads TGCAGTGCTACCAGGGGAGTCGGCGGGGAGCTGTTTTTT. Translation gives CSATRGVGGELFF.

The chain links TRBV12-3 or TRBV12-4 to TRBJ1-1; D may be TRBD1 (5 bases). V was cut by 3 bases and J by 4 bases, with 12 bases left in between. The CDR3 covers 14 residues. CDR3 coding DNA: TGTGCCAGCAGTTTGGAGGGACGGAGCACTGAAGCTTTCTTT. Translation gives CASSLEGRSTEAFF.

The chain is built from TRBV28 and TRBJ1-2, with D unclear. Germline lookup yields CDR1 MDHEN and CDR2 SYDVKM. V lost 2 bases and J lost 7, with 8 bases in between. This CDR3 has 12 amino acids. The DNA of the CDR3 is TGTGCCAGCAGTTTAAATCGGGCTGGCTACACCTTC. This encodes CASSLNRAGYTF.

This clonotype was found many times. The gene calls are TRBV12-3 or TRBV12-4 and TRBJ1-5; TRBD1 aligns across 7 bases. There are 17 residues in the CDR3. The trim removed 7 bases at V and 4 bases at J, leaving 16 bases unmatched. The CDR3 coding sequence is TGTGCCAGCACCCTGGCTGTTGGCACAGGGGAAAATCAGCCCCAGCATTTT. This encodes CASTLAVGTGENQPQHF.

The rearrangement uses TRBV4-2 and TRBJ2-7, with TRBD2 matching 12 bases. The J call is doubtful: the DNA matches TRBJ2-5 better. The CDR3 has 15 residues. Germline-derived CDR1 and CDR2 are LGHNA and YNFKEQ. CDR3 DNA sequence: TGTGCCAGCAGCACTAGCGGGGGGACTTGGGAGACCCAGTACTTC. Its translation: CASSTSGGTWETQYF.

This clonotype appeared once. This could be a read error, since a much larger clone is one nucleotide away. The chain joins TRBV4-3 to TRBJ2-7, with a weak D call TRBD2 (5 bases). With 0 bases removed from V and 7 bases from J, the gap between germline ends came to 10 bases. The CDR3 extends over 13 amino acids. CDR1 and CDR2 (germline): LGHNA, YSLEER. The CDR3 region is CASSQEEGNEQYF. The CDR3 DNA reads TGCGCCAGCAGCCAAGAAGAGGGCAATGAGCAGTACTTC.

A remark on this clonotype: A much more abundant neighbour one base away suggests this may be a read error. The V and J genes are TRBV4-1 and TRBJ2-5; D is unclear. The end of the DNA aligns better with TRBJ2-1, so the J call may be wrong. Germline V gene data show CDR1 as MGHRA and CDR2 as YSYEKL. CDR3 length equals 16 residues. The CDR3 coding sequence is TGCGCCAGCAGCCAAGTTGGGTTTGGGATACAAGAGACCCAGTTCTTC. Translation gives CASSQVGFGIQETQFF.

This clonotype was found a few times. The chain links TRBV6-1 to TRBJ2-1, with 7 bases aligning to TRBD1. The J call is uncertain, as TRBJ2-7 better fits the DNA end. CDR1 is MNHNS and CDR2 is SASEGT in the germline V gene. There are 16 residues in the CDR3. DNA of the CDR3: TGTGCCAGCAGTATCCAGACAGGGAGCTCCTACAATGAGCAGTACTTC. It encodes CASSIQTGSSYNEQYF.

This clonotype has a handful of counts. The chain carries TRBV10-2 and TRBJ1-1; TRBD1 matches 7 bases. The CDR3 contains 16 residues. Per the germline V gene, CDR1 is WSHSY and CDR2 is SAAADI. Losses at the gene ends were 6 bases for V and 0 bases for J; bases not matched to a gene: 10. CDR3 sequence: CASRDRRYSMNTEAFF. In nucleotides, the CDR3 is TGCGCCAGCAGGGACAGGAGGTATTCCATGAACACTGAAGCTTTCTTT.

In regard to this clonotype: A clone one base away is much larger, so this may be a read error. The CDR3 sequence is CASSQDRLGAEPQHF. The DNA of the CDR3 is TGCGCCAGCAGCCAAGATAGACTGGGGGCAGAACCCCAGCATTTT. The genes are TRBV4-3 and TRBJ1-5; a weak D match, TRBD1 (6 bases). The CDR3 is made up of 15 amino acids. Germline CDR1 reads LGHNA; CDR2 reads YSLEER. The germline V and J ends were trimmed by 0 bases and 10 bases, with 16 bases remaining between them.

This clonotype was found many times. CDR3 region: CASSKDRGEWETQYF. The CDR3 region has the DNA TGTGCCAGCAGTAAGGACAGGGGAGAATGGGAGACCCAGTACTTC. The V gene is TRBV7-2, the J gene TRBJ2-5, with 9 bases identical to TRBD1. CDR3 length: 15 amino acids. Per the germline V gene, CDR1 is SGHTA and CDR2 is FQGNSA. J gave up 5 bases and V 6 bases, and 10 bases lay outside the gene matches.

The table lists this clonotype with a few counts. This chain uses TRBV5-1 with TRBJ1-1; 10 bases line up with TRBD1. CDR3 length equals 16 residues. J was trimmed by 3 bases and V by 2 bases; bases with no gene match: 7. Germline CDR1 reads SGHRS; CDR2 reads YFSETQ. CDR3 in DNA: TGCGCCAGCAGCTTAGGCGGGACAGGGGTCTACACTGAAGCTTTCTTT. The encoded protein is CASSLGGTGVYTEAFF.

The chain uses TRBV6-2 or TRBV6-3 and TRBJ1-1, with TRBD1 matching 9 bases. The CDR3 runs to 16 residues. Germline V gene lookup returns CDR1 MNHEY and CDR2 SVGEGT. V shed 6 bases, J shed 0 bases, and the junction held 8 bases outside the gene matches. DNA for the CDR3: TGTGCCAGCAGGCCTCGGACAGGGGCCGTGAACACTGAAGCTTTCTTT. It yields the protein CASRPRTGAVNTEAFF.

In its sample, this clonotype was seen a few times. CDR3 DNA sequence: TGTGCCAGCAGCCAAGGGGGCAGGGGGCGAGATCAGCCCCAGCATTTT. This codes for CASSQGGRGRDQPQHF. The chain employs TRBV3-1 and TRBJ1-5; 8 positions agree with TRBD1. Trimming removed 1 base from V and 5 bases from J; junction bases left unmatched: 7. Germline values: CDR1 LGHDT, CDR2 YNNKEL (reference sequence). The CDR3 is made up of 16 amino acids. The whole variable domain, remainder taken from reference TRBV3-1 and TRBJ1-5, is DTAVSQTPKYLVTQMGNDKSIKCEQNLGHDTMYWYKQDSKKFLKIMFSYNNKELIINETVPNRFSPKSPDKAHLNLHINSLELGDSAVYFCASSQGGRGRDQPQHFGDGTRLSIL.

The sample holds many counts of this clonotype. V is TRBV6-1 and J is TRBJ2-3; possibly TRBD2 for D (6 bases). Germline loops: CDR1 MNHNS, CDR2 SASEGT. The V gene lost 5 bases and the J gene lost 2 bases, with 17 bases spanning the gap. CDR3 length equals 16 residues. Here the CDR3 reads CASSPRLGQFTDTQYF. CDR3 sequence (DNA): TGTGCCAGCAGTCCCAGACTAGGACAATTCACAGATACGCAGTATTTT.

This chain uses TRBV6-5 with TRBJ1-1; possible D gene TRBD1, 5 bases. Germline CDR1 reads MNHEY; CDR2 reads SVGAGI. This CDR3 contains 16 residues. The V end lost 5 bases, the J end lost 1 base, and 17 bases lay between the germline ends. The DNA for the CDR3 is TGTGCCAGCAGTACCCTGGGGGAGGGACCGAACACTGAAGCTTTCTTT. It yields the protein CASSTLGEGPNTEAFF.

The rearrangement links TRBV7-2 to TRBJ2-5; D not resolved. Germline V gene lookup returns CDR1 SGHTA and CDR2 FQGNSA. This CDR3 has 12 residues. The V end was cut by 1 base, the J end by 11 bases, with 11 bases between. For the CDR3, the DNA is TGTGCCAGCAGCTTAGAAGGTGTAGCACAGTACTTC. Protein sequence: CASSLEGVAQYF.

This rearrangement joins TRBV5-1 to TRBJ2-7; D gene unclear. Germline V gene lookup returns CDR1 SGHRS and CDR2 YFSETQ. There are 14 residues in the CDR3. Trimming took 1 base from V and 0 from J, leaving 8 bases between them. The CDR3 is CASSLFPDSYEQYF. The DNA of the CDR3 is TGCGCCAGCAGCTTGTTCCCAGACTCCTACGAGCAGTACTTC.

A few counts support this clonotype. It may be a read error: a sequence one base away is much more abundant. CDR3 coding DNA: TGTGCCAGCAGCTCCCCAGGGGGGTCCTACAATGAGCAGTACTTC. Encoded protein: CASSSPGGSYNEQYF. The V gene is TRBV11-2, the J gene TRBJ2-1; tentatively, D is TRBD1 (7 bases). The DNA end is a closer match to TRBJ2-7, so the J assignment may be wrong. Germline CDR1 SGHAT, CDR2 FQNNGV. This CDR3 is built from 15 residues.

This clonotype has a count of ten or more. This rearrangement joins TRBV6-5 to TRBJ2-4; D may be TRBD1 (6 bases). V gave up 6 bases and J gave up 0 bases, with 15 bases separating them. Germline loops: CDR1 MNHEY, CDR2 SVGAGI. The CDR3 consists of 16 residues. The CDR3 DNA reads as TGTGCCAGCAGGGGGGCCGGGTCGTTAGCCAAAAACATTCAGTACTTC. Protein sequence: CASRGAGSLAKNIQYF.

Of note for this clonotype: One base away lies a much larger clone, so this may be a sequencing read error. The CDR3 carries no conserved terminal phenylalanine or tryptophan, so it likely arises from a read error. The chain uses TRBV6-6 and TRBJ2-5; D might be TRBD2 (6 bases). This CDR3 comprises 14 residues. V lost 6 bases, J lost 5 bases, and 16 bases lay in between. Per the germline V gene, CDR1 is MNHNY and CDR2 is SVGAGI (reference sequence). The CDR3 coding sequence is TGTGCCAGCAGCCCAGGGCGGGGTCTGGAGACCCAGTACCTC. Amino acids: CASSPGRGLETQYL.

This clonotype has at least ten counts. The rearrangement uses TRBV20-1 and TRBJ2-1; D is perhaps TRBD2 (6 bases). This CDR3 comprises 13 residues. Germline CDR1 and CDR2: DFQATT and SNEGSKA (reference sequence). Trimming cost V 3 bases and J 4 bases, with 10 bases left between them. CDR3 nucleotide sequence: TGCAGTGCTAGTTCGGGGGATTACAATGAGCAGTTCTTC. Its translation: CSASSGDYNEQFF.